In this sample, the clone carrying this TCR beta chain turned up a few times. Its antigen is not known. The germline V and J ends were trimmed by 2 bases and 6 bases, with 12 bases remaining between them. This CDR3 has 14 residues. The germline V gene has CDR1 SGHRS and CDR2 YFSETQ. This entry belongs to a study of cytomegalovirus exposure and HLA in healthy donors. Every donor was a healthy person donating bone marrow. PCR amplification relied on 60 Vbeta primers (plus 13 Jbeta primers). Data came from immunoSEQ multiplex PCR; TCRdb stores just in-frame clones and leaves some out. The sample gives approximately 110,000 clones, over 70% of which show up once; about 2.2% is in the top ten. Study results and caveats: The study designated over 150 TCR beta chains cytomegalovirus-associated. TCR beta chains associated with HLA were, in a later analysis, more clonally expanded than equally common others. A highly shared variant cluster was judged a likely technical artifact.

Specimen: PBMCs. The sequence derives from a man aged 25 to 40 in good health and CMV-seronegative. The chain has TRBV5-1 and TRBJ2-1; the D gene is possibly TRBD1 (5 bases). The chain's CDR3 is CASSFRQLGNEQFF. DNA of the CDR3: TGCGCCAGCAGCTTTCGACAGCTAGGCAATGAGCAGTTCTTC.